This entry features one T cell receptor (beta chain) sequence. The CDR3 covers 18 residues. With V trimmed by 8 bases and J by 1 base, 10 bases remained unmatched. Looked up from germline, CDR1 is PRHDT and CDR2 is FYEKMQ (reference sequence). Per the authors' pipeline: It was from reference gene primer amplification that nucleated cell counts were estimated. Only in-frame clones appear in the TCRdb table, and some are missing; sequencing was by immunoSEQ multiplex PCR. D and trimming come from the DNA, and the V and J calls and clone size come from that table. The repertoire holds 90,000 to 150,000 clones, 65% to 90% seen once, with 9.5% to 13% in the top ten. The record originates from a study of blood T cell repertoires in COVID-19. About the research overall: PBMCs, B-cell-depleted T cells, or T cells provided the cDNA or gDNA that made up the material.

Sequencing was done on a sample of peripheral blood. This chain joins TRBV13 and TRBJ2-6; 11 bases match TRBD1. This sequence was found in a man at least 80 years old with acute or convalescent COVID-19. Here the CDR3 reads CASGRTGGAGSGANVLTF. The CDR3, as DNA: TGTGCCAGCGGGCGGACAGGGGGCGCTGGGTCTGGGGCCAACGTCCTGACTTTC.